This is a list of T cell receptor beta chains from one sample in a study of blood T cells in healthy people across ages. TCRdb reprocessed the 5' RACE reads with MiXCR, giving one entry per CDR3 protein. The table records 650,000 to 800,000 distinct CDR3 sequences, 45% to 60% of them present only once. Sequenced material: blood. The receptors derive from an elderly woman in good health. Both conserved end residues are part of each CDR3. The D gene is left open where the match is weak. Size tells how often a clone was seen (once, few, many) or the class of an expanded clone, and some rows leave it out.

d_gene: TRBD2; abundance: many; j_gene: TRBJ2-5; v_gene: TRBV3-1; CDR3nt: TGTGCCAGCAGCCAACCGGGACTAGGAAAAGAGACCCAGTACTTC; CDR3aa: CASSQPGLGKETQYF
d_gene: -; abundance: -; j_gene: TRBJ2-5; v_gene: TRBV20-1; CDR3nt: TGCAGTGCTAGAGGGCAGAGGGGGCAAGAGACCCAGTACTTC; CDR3aa: CSARGQRGQETQYF
d_gene: -; abundance: -; j_gene: TRBJ2-7; v_gene: TRBV5-1; CDR3nt: TGCGCCAGCAGCTTTCCTCCCTACGAGCAGTACTTC; CDR3aa: CASSFPPYEQYF
d_gene: -; abundance: many; j_gene: TRBJ2-4; v_gene: TRBV6-6; CDR3nt: TGTGCCAGCAGCCCCGGAAGGTACAAAAACATTCAGTACTTC; CDR3aa: CASSPGRYKNIQYF
d_gene: TRBD1; abundance: -; j_gene: TRBJ2-3; v_gene: TRBV4-1; CDR3nt: TGCGCCAGCAGCCAAGGGGGACAGGGGGGAGATACGCAGTATTTT; CDR3aa: CASSQGGQGGDTQYF
d_gene: TRBD1; abundance: once; j_gene: TRBJ1-4; v_gene: TRBV20-1; CDR3nt: TGCAGTGCTAGCCTGGACAGGGGAAGGGAAAAACTGTTTTTT; CDR3aa: CSASLDRGREKLFF
d_gene: -; abundance: -; j_gene: TRBJ2-7; v_gene: TRBV2; CDR3nt: TGTGCCAGCAGTAGGACAAGGTTCGAGCAGTACTTC; CDR3aa: CASSRTRFEQYF
d_gene: -; abundance: many; j_gene: TRBJ2-7; v_gene: TRBV6-5; CDR3nt: TGTGCCAGCAGTTACTCGTGGCGGGGCTCCTACGAGCAGTACTTC; CDR3aa: CASSYSWRGSYEQYF
d_gene: TRBD1; abundance: -; j_gene: TRBJ2-1; v_gene: TRBV5-6; CDR3nt: TGTGCCAGCAGCCTCCGGGACAGGGTATGGAATGAGCAGTTCTTC; CDR3aa: CASSLRDRVWNEQFF
d_gene: -; abundance: -; j_gene: TRBJ2-6; v_gene: TRBV18; CDR3nt: TGTGCCAGCTCACAGCCGGGACATGACAGCTCTGGGGCCAACGTCCTGACTTTC; CDR3aa: CASSQPGHDSSGANVLTF
d_gene: -; abundance: -; j_gene: TRBJ1-3; v_gene: TRBV20-1; CDR3nt: TGCAGTGCTAGCGCCAGGTTTCCCAGCTCTGGAAACACCATATATTTT; CDR3aa: CSASARFPSSGNTIYF
d_gene: -; abundance: few; j_gene: TRBJ2-7; v_gene: TRBV28; CDR3nt: TGTGCCAGCAGCCCGCCCGAGTCAGGGTCCTACGAGCAGTACTTC; CDR3aa: CASSPPESGSYEQYF
d_gene: TRBD2; abundance: -; j_gene: TRBJ2-3; v_gene: TRBV9; CDR3nt: TGTGCCAGCAGCGTAGGGGAACTAGCGGGTTCAGATACGCAGTATTTT; CDR3aa: CASSVGELAGSDTQYF
d_gene: -; abundance: -; j_gene: TRBJ2-7; v_gene: TRBV5-1; CDR3nt: TGCGCCAGCAGCTTGGCCGGTAACACCGAGCAGTACTTC; CDR3aa: CASSLAGNTEQYF
d_gene: -; abundance: -; j_gene: TRBJ1-4; v_gene: TRBV24-1; CDR3nt: TGTGCCACCAGTGACCCCGGACAGTTTAATGAAAAACTGTTTTTT; CDR3aa: CATSDPGQFNEKLFF
d_gene: -; abundance: -; j_gene: TRBJ2-3; v_gene: TRBV7-3; CDR3nt: TGTGCCAGCAGCCCCGACTACGGCACAGATACGCAGTATTTT; CDR3aa: CASSPDYGTDTQYF
d_gene: -; abundance: many; j_gene: TRBJ2-3; v_gene: TRBV6-6; CDR3nt: TGTGCCAGCAACTTAGGGGGCGGGAAAGGTACGCAGTATTTT; CDR3aa: CASNLGGGKGTQYF
d_gene: TRBD2; abundance: -; j_gene: TRBJ2-5; v_gene: TRBV20-1; CDR3nt: TGCAGTGCTAGAGATCCATTTGCTAGCGGGGTACAAGAGACCCAGTACTTC; CDR3aa: CSARDPFASGVQETQYF
d_gene: -; abundance: -; j_gene: TRBJ2-7; v_gene: TRBV20-1; CDR3nt: TGCAGTGCCGCCGGGAACTCCTACGAGCAGTACTTC; CDR3aa: CSAAGNSYEQYF
d_gene: TRBD1; abundance: -; j_gene: TRBJ2-5; v_gene: TRBV4-2; CDR3nt: TGTGCCAGCAGCCAAGGGACAGGGGAAGAGACCCAGTACTTC; CDR3aa: CASSQGTGEETQYF
d_gene: TRBD2; abundance: -; j_gene: TRBJ2-3; v_gene: TRBV7-2; CDR3nt: TGCGCCAGGACAAGCGGGAGAGGGTTTATTGATACGCAGTATTTT; CDR3aa: CARTSGRGFIDTQYF
d_gene: -; abundance: few; j_gene: TRBJ2-1; v_gene: TRBV4-2; CDR3nt: TGTGCCAGCAGCGCGCTGGGGGTAGGGGGTTTAATCATCGCTAGCTCCTACAATGAGCAGTTCTTC; CDR3aa: CASSALGVGGLIIASSYNEQFF
d_gene: TRBD2; abundance: -; j_gene: TRBJ2-3; v_gene: TRBV20-1; CDR3nt: TGCAGTGCCACTAGCGGGGGGATGTATACGCAGTATTTT; CDR3aa: CSATSGGMYTQYF
d_gene: TRBD1; abundance: many; j_gene: TRBJ2-7; v_gene: TRBV20-1; CDR3nt: TGCAGTGCCCACGGACAGGTAGCCTACGAGCAGTACTTC; CDR3aa: CSAHGQVAYEQYF
d_gene: -; abundance: many; j_gene: TRBJ2-1; v_gene: TRBV29-1; CDR3nt: TGCAGCGCTCGAAGGGAGACCCTCTCCTACAATGAGCAGTTCTTC; CDR3aa: CSARRETLSYNEQFF
d_gene: -; abundance: -; j_gene: TRBJ1-2; v_gene: TRBV30; CDR3nt: TGTGCCTGGAGTGTTAATGGGGTTACTGGCTACACCTTC; CDR3aa: CAWSVNGVTGYTF
d_gene: TRBD2; abundance: -; j_gene: TRBJ2-1; v_gene: TRBV12-3/TRBV12-4; CDR3nt: TGTGCCAGCAGTTTCGGGGGGAACCTTGAGCAGTTCTTC; CDR3aa: CASSFGGNLEQFF
d_gene: TRBD2; abundance: many; j_gene: TRBJ2-3; v_gene: TRBV18; CDR3nt: TGTGCCAGCTCACCACTAGCGGGGTCCACAGATACGCAGTATTTT; CDR3aa: CASSPLAGSTDTQYF
d_gene: -; abundance: -; j_gene: TRBJ2-3; v_gene: TRBV12-3/TRBV12-4; CDR3nt: TGTGCCAGCAGAAAACCGGGACCTAGCACAGATACGCAGTATTTT; CDR3aa: CASRKPGPSTDTQYF
d_gene: TRBD2; abundance: -; j_gene: TRBJ2-7; v_gene: TRBV4-1; CDR3nt: TGCGCCAGCAGCCAAGTGGTAGCGGGATGCAATGAGCAGTACTTC; CDR3aa: CASSQVVAGCNEQYF
d_gene: -; abundance: -; j_gene: TRBJ1-2; v_gene: TRBV6-5; CDR3nt: TGTGCCAGCAGTTACCGACAACAAAACTATGGCTACACCTTC; CDR3aa: CASSYRQQNYGYTF
d_gene: -; abundance: -; j_gene: TRBJ2-2; v_gene: TRBV5-1; CDR3nt: TGCGCCAGCAGCTTGGCCCAGGCAGCGAACACCGGGGAGCTGTTTTTT; CDR3aa: CASSLAQAANTGELFF
d_gene: -; abundance: -; j_gene: TRBJ2-5; v_gene: TRBV7-2; CDR3nt: TGTGCCAGCAGCGTAGCGCGGGGAGGCGAGACCCAGTACTTC; CDR3aa: CASSVARGGETQYF
d_gene: -; abundance: -; j_gene: TRBJ2-7; v_gene: TRBV28; CDR3nt: TGTGCCAGCAGCTTGAATATTGGGGAGCAGTACTTC; CDR3aa: CASSLNIGEQYF
d_gene: TRBD1; abundance: many; j_gene: TRBJ2-7; v_gene: TRBV28; CDR3nt: TGTGCCAGCAGAGTCGCCGGACAGGACAACTACGAGCAGTACTTC; CDR3aa: CASRVAGQDNYEQYF
d_gene: TRBD1; abundance: -; j_gene: TRBJ2-3; v_gene: TRBV20-1; CDR3nt: TGCAGTGTAGCTGACAGGGGCACAGATACGCAGTATTTT; CDR3aa: CSVADRGTDTQYF
d_gene: TRBD1; abundance: many; j_gene: TRBJ1-1; v_gene: TRBV7-2; CDR3nt: TGTGCCAGCAGCGCGACAGGGGGCTTTGAAGCTTTCTTT; CDR3aa: CASSATGGFEAFF
d_gene: -; abundance: -; j_gene: TRBJ2-7; v_gene: TRBV7-9; CDR3nt: TGTGCCAGCAGCTTTATCGCTTACAATGAGCAGTACTTC; CDR3aa: CASSFIAYNEQYF